This T cell receptor beta chain was sequenced in a study of blood T cell repertoires in COVID-19. Whole-study context: The study drew acute and convalescent COVID-19 samples from the United States, Italy and Spain. Nucleic acid was either cDNA or gDNA, and it came from T cells, B-cell-depleted T cells, or PBMCs.

The J segment lost 2 bases and the V segment lost 0 bases, leaving 5 bases of the junction unmatched. CDR1 SGHNT and CDR2 YYREEE come from the germline V gene (reference sequence). The CDR3 extends over 17 amino acids. Authors' methods: Reference gene primer amplification gave nucleated cell count estimates. Profiling relied on immunoSEQ multiplex PCR, and the TCRdb table lists in-frame clones only, not all of them. That table furnishes V, J and clone size, whereas the DNA furnished D and trimming. The profile covers about 200,000 clones, with roughly 92% appearing a single time and around 0.84% taken by the ten largest.

The receptor was isolated from a man in his sixties with COVID-19, enrolled during active disease. Sequencing was done on a sample of peripheral blood. V gene TRBV5-4 combines with J gene TRBJ2-1, with TRBD2 matching over 10 bases. CDR3 nucleotides: TGTGCCAGCAGCTTGGATGGACTAGCGGTAACCTACAATGAGCAGTTCTTC. Translated: CASSLDGLAVTYNEQFF.